The TCR beta chain under discussion was sequenced for a study of cytomegalovirus exposure and HLA in healthy donors. Sequencing used immunoSEQ multiplex PCR; TCRdb keeps in-frame clones, though not all of them. The sample yields around 140,000 clones, about 94% seen once. With respect to this clone: As yet, its antigen is unknown.

General study results and limits: Confirmation was obtained in vitro that three CMV-associated chains are specific for CMV antigens.

The material sequenced was PBMCs. The sequence derives from a man younger than 35 in good health and CMV-seropositive.

Here the CDR3 reads CASSPRASGGEAQYF. The CDR3 DNA sequence: TGTGCCAGCTCACCGAGGGCTAGCGGGGGCGAGGCCCAGTACTTC. The chain uses TRBV18 and TRBJ2-5; 10 nucleotides match TRBD2. The CDR3 consists of 15 residues. Germline V gene lookup returns CDR1 KGHSH and CDR2 LQKENI. V trimming: 3 bases; J trimming: 9 bases; junction bases outside the gene matches: 10.